This T cell receptor beta chain is from a study of siplizumab effects on memory and regulatory T cells. General study findings and limits: In unstimulated cells, naive T cells appeared more diverse than memory T cells and seemed major alloresponse contributors.

On this clone: Antigen unknown.

Germline loops: CDR1 MNHNS, CDR2 SASEGT. The V segment lost 5 bases and the J segment 9 bases; nucleotides outside the gene matches: 1. CDR3 length: 12 residues. Repertoires were generated with immunoSEQ multiplex PCR, while TCRdb's copy carries only in-frame clones and drops some. The table has approximately 100,000 clones, about nine tenths seen once. The gene calls are TRBV6-1 and TRBJ2-2; 9 bases are shared with TRBD2. The origin of this receptor is a human donor in good health. The source material was non-Treg CD4+ T cells sorted from blood. The CDR3 sequence is CASSSGRWELFF. Here the CDR3 DNA reads TGTGCCAGCAGTAGCGGGAGGTGGGAGCTGTTTTTT.